This T cell receptor beta chain originates from a study of blood T cell repertoires in COVID-19. In its sample, this clone was seen once. Using immunoSEQ multiplex PCR, the repertoire was profiled, and TCRdb retains in-frame clones only, with some absent. The repertoire includes 200,000 to 250,000 clones, 75% to 90% of them detected once, and about 3.5% sits in the top ten. Donors were grouped by their self-reported clinical history. Deletions cut 1 base from V and 2 bases from J, with 12 bases between. The CDR3 runs 15 residues. Germline V gene lookup returns CDR1 SGHRS and CDR2 YFSETQ. Sequencing input: PBMCs or T cells enriched from blood (not recorded which). This receptor was obtained from a woman between 18 and 30 years old in a cohort exposed to, infected with or recovered from COVID-19 (not recorded which). The chain carries TRBV5-1 and TRBJ2-5; D remains ambiguous. CDR3 sequence: CASSLSTAFQETQYF. In DNA form, the CDR3 reads TGCGCCAGCAGCTTGAGCACAGCTTTTCAAGAGACCCAGTACTTC.